Presented here are 25 T cell receptor beta chains from one specimen sequenced in a study of cytomegalovirus exposure and HLA in healthy donors. Use of 60 Vbeta and 13 Jbeta primers characterized the PCR. Method: immunoSEQ multiplex PCR; TCRdb's copy keeps in-frame clones and lacks some. The sample shows roughly 140,000 clones, 60% to 85% of them seen only once. The sequenced material came from PBMCs. The receptors here all came from a man aged 35 to 55 in good health and CMV-seropositive.

The chain has TRBV7-8 and TRBJ2-2; 9 bases map to TRBD1. V dropped 7 bases and J dropped 4; count of bases not matched to a gene: 1. The CDR3 spans 13 residues. Per germline, CDR1 SGHVS and CDR2 FQNEAQ. CDR3 bases: TGTGCCAGCATGACAGGGGGCACCGGGGAGCTGTTTTTT. It is translated as CASMTGGTGELFF.

This clone occurred a few times. V and J are TRBV4-2 and TRBJ1-5; 7 nucleotides align to TRBD1. Trimming took 0 bases from V and 7 from J; bases not matched to a gene: 12. Germline V gene sequence: CDR1 LGHNA, CDR2 YNFKEQ. The CDR3 is 17 amino acids. The CDR3 region has the DNA TGTGCCAGCAGCCAAGATTACGGCAGGGGGTCGGTCCAGCCCCAGCATTTT. It is translated as CASSQDYGRGSVQPQHF.

The chain recombines TRBV4-1 with TRBJ2-7; a possible D gene is TRBD1 (6 bases). Between the trimmed V and J ends, which lost 0 bases and 1 base, there was a span of 13 bases. This CDR3 contains 16 residues. Germline V lookup: CDR1 MGHRA, CDR2 YSYEKL. CDR3 DNA sequence: TGCGCCAGCAGCCAAGATATCCAGGGGCCGTCCTACGAGCAGTACTTC. Its translation is CASSQDIQGPSYEQYF.

The genes are TRBV10-2 and TRBJ1-1; the D gene is possibly TRBD1 (6 bases). Between the trimmed V and J ends, which lost 5 bases and 1 base, there was a span of 11 bases. This CDR3 has 14 amino acids. From germline, CDR1 is WSHSY and CDR2 SAAADI. In DNA form, the CDR3 reads TGCGCCAGCAGTCCGCTACAGGGGAACACTGAAGCTTTCTTT. It is translated as CASSPLQGNTEAFF.

The J gene is TRBJ2-5, the V gene TRBV7-2; weak D call: TRBD2 (5 bases). CDR1 is SGHTA and CDR2 is FQGNSA in the germline V gene. Between the trimmed V and J ends, which lost 3 bases and 3 bases, there was a span of 17 bases. The CDR3 spans 16 residues. The CDR3 DNA reads as TGTGCCAGCAGCTTCTCCGGAGGAGCGGTAAAAGAGACCCAGTACTTC. Translating it yields CASSFSGGAVKETQYF.

The CDR3 DNA sequence: TGTGCCATCAGTGAGTCCCCCACCACACGCGGGCAGTACTTC. Translation: CAISESPTTRGQYF. The chain employs TRBV10-3 and TRBJ2-7; D remains ambiguous. Per the germline V gene, CDR1 is ENHRY and CDR2 is SYGVKD. V gave up 0 bases and J gave up 9 bases, with 15 bases separating them. The CDR3 is 14 residues long.

The genes are TRBV11-2 and TRBJ2-2; TRBD1 might be the D (5 bases). CDR3 length equals 18 residues. Trimming stripped 1 base from V and 0 bases from J, with 15 bases between. Per the germline V gene, CDR1 is SGHAT and CDR2 is FQNNGV. CDR3 protein: CASSLVGLLGANTGELFF. In nucleotides, the CDR3 is TGTGCCAGCAGCTTAGTAGGTCTGCTAGGGGCGAACACCGGGGAGCTGTTTTTT.

This chain connects TRBV19 to TRBJ1-2; D perhaps matches TRBD1 (5 bases). The V gene lost 3 bases and the J gene lost 5 bases, with 16 bases spanning the gap. The CDR3 is 15 amino acids. Germline CDR1 is LNHDA and CDR2 is SQIVND (reference sequence). This chain's CDR3 is CASSIWAGSLYGYTF. CDR3 nucleotide sequence: TGTGCCAGTAGTATCTGGGCAGGGTCATTGTATGGCTACACCTTC.

Notes on this clone: The sample has other DNA sequences that encode this CDR3 too. The V gene is TRBV7-6, the J gene TRBJ1-1; unclear D gene. CDR1 is SGHVS, CDR2 FNYEAQ, per germline. Trimming left V 5 bases short and J 4 bases short, with 14 bases between. This CDR3 is built from 14 residues. The CDR3 protein is CASSLGGGSTEAFF. The CDR3 region has the DNA TGTGCCAGCAGCCTCGGCGGAGGGAGCACTGAAGCTTTCTTT.

The V call is TRBV5-1, the J call TRBJ1-3; weak D call: TRBD1 (6 bases). The CDR3 is made up of 14 amino acids. The germline gives CDR1 SGHRS, CDR2 YFSETQ. V was cut by 2 bases and J by 8 bases, with 14 bases left in between. The CDR3 is CASSLMGAPDTIYF. As DNA, the CDR3 is TGCGCCAGCAGCTTAATGGGGGCCCCTGACACCATATATTTT.

This clone was counted a single time. The chain has TRBV27 and TRBJ2-3, with 8 bases lining up with TRBD2. J gave up 1 base and V 3 bases, and 9 bases lay outside the gene matches. Germline CDR1 and CDR2: MNHEY and SMNVEV (reference sequence). The CDR3 runs to 17 residues. The CDR3 loop reads CASSFSRLAYRTDTQYF. For the CDR3, the DNA is TGTGCCAGCAGTTTTTCTCGACTAGCGTACCGCACAGATACGCAGTATTTT.

The rearrangement links TRBV9 to TRBJ1-2; tentative D call: TRBD1 (5 bases). The CDR3 has 11 residues. CDR1 is SGDLS, CDR2 YYNGEE, per germline. Trimming cost V 5 bases and J 3 bases, with 5 bases left between them. Here the CDR3 reads CASRGDYGYTF. CDR3 DNA: TGTGCCAGCAGAGGGGACTATGGCTACACCTTC.

This sequence joins TRBV15 and TRBJ2-7; 11 bases map to TRBD1. Looked up from germline, CDR1 is LNHNV and CDR2 is YYDKDF (reference sequence). The CDR3 covers 19 residues. Losses at the gene ends were 0 bases for V and 4 bases for J; bases not matched to a gene: 14. The CDR3 nucleotides are TGTGCCACCAGCAGAGATCAAAGTGTCGCAGGGACAGGGGGTTACGAGCAGTACTTC. Its translation: CATSRDQSVAGTGGYEQYF.

This clone was detected a few times. The chain joins TRBV19 to TRBJ1-5; D unclear. This CDR3 region has 16 residues. Germline CDR1 and CDR2: LNHDA and SQIVND (reference sequence). Trimming cost V 3 bases and J 2 bases, with 14 bases left between them. The CDR3 DNA sequence: TGTGCCAGTAGTATGGGCTCAGGTGGCGGCAATCAGCCCCAGCATTTT. It yields the protein CASSMGSGGGNQPQHF.

The chain employs TRBV6-5 and TRBJ2-7, with a weak D call TRBD1 (5 bases). Germline V lookup: CDR1 MNHEY, CDR2 SVGAGI. Trimming took 4 bases from V and 2 from J, leaving 12 bases between them. CDR3 size: 14 residues. The CDR3 DNA follows: TGTGCCAGCAGTTGGAGACAGAGAGCCTACGAGCAGTACTTC. Translation: CASSWRQRAYEQYF.

The chain joins TRBV4-3 to TRBJ2-1, with D maybe TRBD2 (7 bases). CDR3 length: 16 residues. Germline lookup yields CDR1 LGHNA and CDR2 YSLEER. V was shortened by 1 base and J by 9 bases, with 19 bases between the two germline ends. The CDR3 DNA follows: TGCGCCAGCAGCCAAGGAGGGGGGGGTTCCTATAGTGAGCAGTTCTTC. Translating gives CASSQGGGGSYSEQFF.

V is TRBV7-2 and J is TRBJ1-1; tentative D call: TRBD1 (6 bases). This CDR3 is 14 amino acids long. Germline assignment: CDR1 SGHTA and CDR2 FQGNSA. The germline V and J ends were trimmed by 5 bases and 2 bases, with 12 bases remaining between them. The CDR3 nucleotides read TGTGCCAGCAGCCCAAGGACAGCCAACACTGAAGCTTTCTTT. Protein product: CASSPRTANTEAFF.

J is TRBJ1-2 and V is TRBV6-5; maybe TRBD1 (6 bases). Germline V CDR1 and CDR2: MNHEY, SVGAGI. Trimming shortened V by 7 bases and J by 4 bases, and 19 bases separated the two germline ends. The length of the CDR3 is 15 residues. This chain's CDR3 is CASTQRQAASYGYTF. The CDR3 DNA reads as TGTGCCAGCACCCAAAGACAGGCCGCCTCCTATGGCTACACCTTC.

The chain carries TRBV5-1 and TRBJ1-2; D remains unclear. V gave up 4 bases and J gave up 5 bases, with 18 bases separating them. CDR3 length equals 15 residues. Germline V gives CDR1 SGHRS, CDR2 YFSETQ. This CDR3 is CASSVDGPVSYGYTF. In nucleotides, the CDR3 is TGCGCCAGCAGCGTGGACGGTCCCGTTAGTTATGGCTACACCTTC.

V is TRBV18 and J is TRBJ2-2, with 10 bases lining up with TRBD1. The V and J ends lost 3 bases and 6 bases, in that order; junction bases with no gene match: 4. The CDR3 is 15 residues long. Looked up from germline, CDR1 is KGHSH and CDR2 is LQKENI. Here the CDR3 DNA reads TGTGCCAGCTCACCGACCGGACAGGGGGCCGGGGAGCTGTTTTTT. This encodes CASSPTGQGAGELFF.

This chain uses TRBV6-1 with TRBJ2-3, with no clear D. V gave up 6 bases and J gave up 3 bases, with 13 bases separating them. CDR1 is MNHNS and CDR2 is SASEGT in the germline V gene. CDR3 length: 14 residues. CDR3 in DNA: TGTGCCAGCAGCGACCCAGGTCGGACAGATACGCAGTATTTT. Its translation is CASSDPGRTDTQYF.

The genes are TRBV11-1 and TRBJ2-2, with D perhaps TRBD1 (5 bases). Trimming stripped 5 bases from V and 1 base from J, with 11 bases between. CDR1 is SGHAT and CDR2 is FQDESV in the germline V gene (reference sequence). This CDR3 contains 15 residues. The CDR3 loop reads CASSAGPLNTGELFF. In DNA form, the CDR3 reads TGTGCCAGCAGCGCAGGGCCTTTGAACACCGGGGAGCTGTTTTTT. Full variable domain (missing parts from reference TRBV11-1 and TRBJ2-2): EAEVAQSPRYKITEKSQAVAFWCDPISGHATLYWYRQILGQGPELLVQFQDESVVDDSQLPKDRFSAERLKGVDSTLKIQPAELGDSAMYLCASSAGPLNTGELFFGEGSRLTVL.

CDR3 bases: TGTGCCAGCAGCACCCGGACAGGGGGCCATACCAATAGCAATCAGCCCCAGCATTTT. The encoded protein is CASSTRTGGHTNSNQPQHF. The chain links TRBV21-1 to TRBJ1-5; TRBD1, the table's D call, was not compared with the DNA. TRBV21-1 is designated a pseudogene. This CDR3 comprises 19 residues.

The V call is TRBV30, the J call TRBJ1-2, with D perhaps TRBD1 (6 bases). This CDR3 spans 10 amino acids. V was pared by 3 bases and J by 8 bases, with 7 bases between. The germline V gene encodes CDR1 GTSNPN and CDR2 SVGIG (reference sequence). CDR3 amino acids: CAWRQGGYTF. For the CDR3, the DNA is TGTGCCTGGAGGCAGGGGGGCTACACCTTC.

J is TRBJ2-5 and V is TRBV7-9, with 7 bases identical to TRBD1. There are 14 residues in the CDR3. Trimming removed 4 bases from V and 1 base from J; junction bases left unmatched: 3. CDR1 and CDR2 (germline): SEHNR, FQNEAQ (reference sequence). DNA for the CDR3: TGTGCCAGCAGCTCACGGACAGGCCAAGAGACCCAGTACTTC. It encodes CASSSRTGQETQYF.